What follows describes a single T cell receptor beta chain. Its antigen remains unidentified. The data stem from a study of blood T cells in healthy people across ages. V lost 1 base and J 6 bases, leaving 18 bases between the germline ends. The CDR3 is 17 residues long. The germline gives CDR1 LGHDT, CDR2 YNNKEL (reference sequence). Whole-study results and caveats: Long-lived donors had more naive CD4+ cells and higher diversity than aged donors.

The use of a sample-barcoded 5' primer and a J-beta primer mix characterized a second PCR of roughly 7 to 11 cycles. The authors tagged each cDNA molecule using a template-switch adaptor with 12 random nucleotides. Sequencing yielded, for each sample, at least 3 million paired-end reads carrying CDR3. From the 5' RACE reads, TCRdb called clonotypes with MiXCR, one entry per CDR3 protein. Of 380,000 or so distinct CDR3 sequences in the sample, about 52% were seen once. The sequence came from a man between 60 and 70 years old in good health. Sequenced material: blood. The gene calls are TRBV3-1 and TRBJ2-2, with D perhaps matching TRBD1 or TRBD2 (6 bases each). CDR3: CASSQVTTRRGAGELFF. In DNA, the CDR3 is TGTGCCAGCAGCCAAGTAACGACGAGGAGGGGGGCCGGGGAGCTGTTTTTT.